The 21 T cell receptor beta chains presented below share a single source sample, sequenced in a study of vaccination and CD4 T cells after COVID-19 (dated by TCRdb to between 2021 and 2022). The sample's treatment or condition, from its label and the paper: approximately nine-day PBMC culture with coronavirus spike peptide pools or control peptides (ViraFEST assay). Their recognized antigens are unknown. The library was generated by PCR. TCRdb shows the sequencer as Illumina iSeq 100. TCR sequencing of DNA from cultured CD4+ T cells used the Oncomine TCR Beta short-read assay at the Johns Hopkins FTIC core. The public sequencing data were trimmed at Q25 with fastp and processed into clonotypes with MiXCR by TCRdb, which kept only in-frame beta chains. Identical CDR3 protein sequences are pooled into one entry, listed with their most common genes and DNA. The sample records more than 9,500 distinct CDR3 sequences, roughly a fifth of which are singletons. The biggest ten clones account for approximately 13% of the sample.

The source was CD4+ T cells from blood, cultured in vitro, collected before SARS-CoV-2 vaccination. All receptors derive from a human donor who received a COVID-19 vaccine.

This clonotype was found a few times. The chain links TRBV21-1 to TRBJ2-7. TRBV21-1 is a listed pseudogene. CDR3 length: 14 amino acids. The CDR3 is CASNTRQLSYEQYF. As DNA, the CDR3 is TGTGCCAGCAACACCAGACAACTCTCCTACGAGCAGTACTTC.

CDR3 region: CAWSPGTDFSGGNTIYF. DNA of the CDR3: TGTGCCTGGAGCCCCGGGACGGATTTCTCTGGCGGAAACACCATATATTTT. This sequence joins TRBV30 and TRBJ1-3, with D maybe TRBD1 (5 bases). The germline gives CDR1 GTSNPN, CDR2 SVGIG (reference sequence). Trimming took 3 bases from V and 4 from J, leaving 22 bases between them. The CDR3 length is 17 residues.

This clonotype has just a few counts. The chain combines TRBV27 with TRBJ1-1, with 8 bases fitting TRBD1. CDR3 length: 16 residues. Germline CDR1 reads MNHEY; CDR2 reads SMNVEV (reference sequence). Trimming at V came to 5 bases and at J to 1 base, leaving 9 bases not matched to a gene. CDR3 amino acids: CASSQGAPTGNTEAFF. CDR3 DNA sequence: TGTGCCAGCAGTCAGGGGGCACCGACAGGGAACACTGAAGCTTTCTTT.

This clonotype was recorded a few times. This chain joins TRBV20-1 and TRBJ2-7; D is unclear. CDR1 DFQATT and CDR2 SNEGSKA come from the germline V gene (reference sequence). The CDR3 extends over 13 amino acids. Trimming cost V 3 bases and J 1 base, with 10 bases left between them. The CDR3 DNA is TGCAGTGCTAGTGGGGTCCGGTCCTACGAGCAGTACTTC. Its translation is CSASGVRSYEQYF.

The table lists this clonotype with a few counts. The chain recombines TRBV20-1 with TRBJ2-1; 9 nucleotides agree with TRBD1. Germline loops: CDR1 DFQATT, CDR2 SNEGSKA (reference sequence). V shed 0 bases, J shed 0 bases, and the junction held 3 bases outside the gene matches. The CDR3 spans 16 residues. CDR3 region: CSARDGTGISYNEQFF. For the CDR3, the DNA is TGCAGTGCTAGAGATGGGACAGGGATCTCCTACAATGAGCAGTTCTTC.

This chain connects TRBV27 to TRBJ2-2, with D perhaps matching TRBD2 (6 bases). This CDR3 comprises 14 residues. Germline V gene data show CDR1 as MNHEY and CDR2 as SMNVEV (reference sequence). Deletions cut 6 bases from V and 6 bases from J, with 14 bases between. The CDR3 DNA reads TGTGCCAGCAGGGGACTTGTTGGCCCCGGGGAGCTGTTTTTT. It specifies CASRGLVGPGELFF.

This chain joins TRBV20-1 and TRBJ1-4; TRBD1 matches 11 bases. V lost 2 bases, J lost 8 bases, and 13 bases stayed unmatched. Germline CDR1 reads DFQATT; CDR2 reads SNEGSKA (reference sequence). This CDR3 is built from 17 residues. CDR3 bases: TGCAGTGCTAGATCCCCCGGGACAGGGGGGACTTGGGAAAAACTGTTTTTT. This codes for CSARSPGTGGTWEKLFF.

In its sample, this clonotype was seen a few times. The CDR3 DNA reads as TGTGCCATCAGTAGCCGGGACAGGGCCTACGAGCAGTACTTC. Translating gives CAISSRDRAYEQYF. The chain combines TRBV10-3 with TRBJ2-7; TRBD1 matches 9 bases. CDR1 is ENHRY and CDR2 is SYGVKD in the germline V gene. The length of the CDR3 is 14 residues. V was clipped by 5 bases and J by 2 bases; unmatched bases: 4.

V gene TRBV18 combines with J gene TRBJ1-2; 9 nucleotides match TRBD1. Losses at the gene ends were 3 bases for V and 9 bases for J; bases not matched to a gene: 5. Germline V gene data show CDR1 as KGHSH and CDR2 as LQKENI. The CDR3 spans 13 residues. The CDR3 coding sequence is TGTGCCAGCTCACCCGGGACAGGGTCTCGCTACACCTTC. It codes for CASSPGTGSRYTF.

This clonotype appeared a few times. J is TRBJ2-2 and V is TRBV24-1; 12 bases are a match to TRBD2. J gave up 1 base and V 6 bases, and 5 bases lay outside the gene matches. The germline V gene encodes CDR1 KGHDR and CDR2 SFDVKD. This CDR3 spans 17 amino acids. The CDR3 protein is CATSPWTSGENTGELFF. CDR3 DNA: TGTGCCACCAGTCCATGGACTAGCGGGGAGAACACCGGGGAGCTGTTTTTT.

This clonotype was observed a handful of times. The V gene is TRBV15, the J gene TRBJ2-5; D is uncertain. V was cut by 1 base and J by 5 bases, with 17 bases left in between. Looked up from germline, CDR1 is LNHNV and CDR2 is YYDKDF (reference sequence). The CDR3 contains 16 residues. CDR3 loop: CATSRAVSSQGETQYF. The CDR3, as DNA: TGTGCCACCAGCAGAGCGGTATCGTCCCAAGGGGAGACCCAGTACTTC.

This clonotype appeared a few times. This rearrangement joins TRBV21-1 to TRBJ2-7; the table's TRBD1 call for D was not verified on the DNA. TRBV21-1 is a known pseudogene. The CDR3 contains 15 residues. The CDR3 is CASSSPGQTLREQYF. In DNA form, the CDR3 reads TGTGCCAGCAGCTCACCGGGACAAACCCTTCGCGAGCAGTACTTC.

By share, this clonotype counts as medium-sized. The rearrangement links TRBV2 to TRBJ2-1; possibly TRBD1 for D (5 bases). Trimming cost V 1 base and J 3 bases, with 10 bases left between them. Per germline, CDR1 SNHLY and CDR2 FYNNEI. The CDR3 covers 15 residues. This CDR3 reads CASSEGQGSYNEQFF. In nucleotides, the CDR3 is TGTGCCAGCAGTGAAGGTCAGGGAAGCTACAATGAGCAGTTCTTC.

This clonotype came up a few times. The rearrangement uses TRBV6-5 and TRBJ2-7, with 9 bases that match TRBD1. The J segment lost 2 bases and the V segment lost 4 bases, leaving 3 bases of the junction unmatched. The CDR3 contains 14 residues. The germline V gene encodes CDR1 MNHEY and CDR2 SVGAGI. The CDR3 DNA reads TGTGCCAGCAGTTTGGACAGGGGAGCCTACGAGCAGTACTTC. This encodes CASSLDRGAYEQYF.

In its sample, this clonotype was seen a few times. V usage is TRBV12-5 and J usage is TRBJ2-1, with no clear D. There are 14 residues in the CDR3. Per germline, CDR1 LGHNT and CDR2 FRNRAP. The V and J ends lost 0 bases and 9 bases respectively, with 12 bases between them. CDR3 sequence: CASGLVDRRSEQFF. The DNA for the CDR3 is TGTGCTAGTGGTTTGGTAGATAGAAGGAGTGAGCAGTTCTTC.

The genes are TRBV6-1 and TRBJ2-2; possibly TRBD1 for D (5 bases). The germline V and J ends were trimmed by 3 bases and 5 bases, with 10 bases remaining between them. CDR1 and CDR2 from the germline V gene are MNHNS and SASEGT. The CDR3 has 14 residues. The CDR3 sequence is CASSEPDRTGELFF. The CDR3 nucleotides are TGTGCCAGCAGTGAGCCCGACAGAACCGGGGAGCTGTTTTTT.

As for this clonotype: Likely a read error: the CDR3 ends without its conserved phenylalanine or tryptophan. Here the CDR3 reads CNTHVGPGGGYTY. The CDR3 nucleotides read TGCAATACCCATGTGGGCCCCGGGGGGGGCTACACCTAC. This sequence joins TRBV20-1 and TRBJ1-2, with a tentative D call TRBD1 (5 bases). Germline CDR1 is DFQATT and CDR2 is SNEGSKA (reference sequence). The CDR3 sequence is 13 residues long.

The rearrangement links TRBV5-1 to TRBJ2-7; D possibly corresponds to TRBD1 (7 bases). V lost 0 bases to trimming and J lost 0 bases, with 13 bases between them. The CDR3 runs 16 residues. Germline CDR1 is SGHRS and CDR2 is YFSETQ. CDR3 sequence reads: CASSLGAGGSSYEQYF. CDR3 sequence (DNA): TGCGCCAGCAGCTTGGGAGCAGGGGGGAGCTCCTACGAGCAGTACTTC.

This clonotype was observed a few times. This chain's CDR3 is CASKSRSLGGGTTSSYEQYF. CDR3 bases: TGTGCCAGCAAATCCCGTTCCCTCGGCGGGGGGACGACTAGCTCCTACGAGCAGTACTTC. The chain recombines TRBV6-1 with TRBJ2-7, with 8 bases that match TRBD2. This CDR3 is 20 amino acids long. Germline values: CDR1 MNHNS, CDR2 SASEGT. V lost 7 bases to trimming and J lost 0 bases; unmatched junction nucleotides: 23.

In its sample, this clonotype was seen a few times. CDR3 amino acids: CASSLYRGSSYEQYF. The CDR3, as DNA: TGTGCCAGCAGTTTATACAGGGGTAGCTCCTACGAGCAGTACTTC. This rearrangement joins TRBV27 to TRBJ2-7, with 7 bases that match TRBD1. Germline-derived CDR1 and CDR2 are MNHEY and SMNVEV (reference sequence). CDR3 length: 15 amino acids. V gave up 1 base and J gave up 0 bases; unmatched junction bases: 3.

CDR3 region: CASSPETESEEAFF. In DNA, the CDR3 is TGCGCCAGCAGCCCCGAGACAGAGTCCGAGGAAGCTTTCTTT. This chain connects TRBV5-1 to TRBJ1-1, with D possibly TRBD1 on 5 matching bases. The CDR3 is made up of 14 amino acids. Germline V gives CDR1 SGHRS, CDR2 YFSETQ. V lost 4 bases and J 8 bases, leaving 18 bases between the germline ends.